Following are 4 T cell receptor beta chains from one sample sequenced in a study of CD8 T cells in ankylosing spondylitis. No antigen has been identified for these receptors. TCRdb re-called the 5' RACE reads through MiXCR, storing one row per CDR3 protein. Of 200,000 to 250,000 distinct CDR3 sequences in the sample, around 16% were seen once. Study-level findings and limits: What appeared characteristic of ankylosing spondylitis blood was a TCR beta motif of 7 or 8 highly homologous variants.

What was sequenced was blood, either unsorted or a sorted T cell fraction (not recorded which). The origin of the receptors is a male donor with ankylosing spondylitis.

Ten or more counts support this clonotype. This chain joins TRBV2 and TRBJ2-1; TRBD2 matches at 9 bases. In germline, CDR1 is SNHLY, CDR2 FYNNEI. V lost 3 bases to trimming and J lost 3 bases; unmatched junction nucleotides: 6. This CDR3 is built from 16 residues. The DNA for the CDR3 is TGTGCCAGCAGTGACTTGGGGACTAGCCTCTACAATGAGCAGTTCTTC. It codes for CASSDLGTSLYNEQFF.

This clonotype was counted many times. The rearrangement uses TRBV6-1 and TRBJ2-1, with 8 bases that match TRBD2. Germline CDR1 is MNHNS and CDR2 is SASEGT. The CDR3 consists of 15 residues. V was clipped by 3 bases and J by 0 bases; unmatched bases: 1. CDR3 region: CASSDAGGSYNEQFF. CDR3 DNA: TGTGCCAGCAGTGACGCGGGAGGCTCCTACAATGAGCAGTTCTTC.

This clonotype was found many times. The chain recombines TRBV29-1 with TRBJ2-2; D gene unclear. This CDR3 is 14 amino acids long. Germline V gives CDR1 SQVTM, CDR2 ANQGSEA. The V end lost 2 bases, the J end lost 4 bases, and 11 bases lay between the germline ends. For the CDR3, the DNA is TGCAGCGTTGAAACTCAAGTGGGCACCGGGGAGCTGTTTTTT. This gives the protein CSVETQVGTGELFF.

This clonotype was picked up a small number of times. The rearrangement joins TRBV27 to TRBJ2-1; weak D call: TRBD2 (5 bases). The CDR3 has 14 amino acids. Germline CDR1 reads MNHEY; CDR2 reads SMNVEV (reference sequence). The germline V and J ends were trimmed by 3 bases and 6 bases, with 12 bases remaining between them. The CDR3 protein is CASSFFRGGNEQFF. The DNA for the CDR3 is TGTGCCAGCAGTTTTTTTCGGGGTGGCAATGAGCAGTTCTTC.